A few counts support the clone carrying this TCR beta chain. Antigen unknown. The germline V gene has CDR1 LNHDA and CDR2 SQIVND (reference sequence). V was trimmed by 5 bases and J by 4 bases, leaving 11 bases between them. The CDR3 loop spans 14 amino acids. This record belongs to a study of beta chain features in type 1 diabetes. Sort purity for all populations was recorded as exceeding 98%. Since all of the isolated RNA was reverse transcribed, expressed TCRB transcripts were what got sequenced. The method was immunoSEQ multiplex PCR; TCRdb's version includes in-frame clones alone and lacks a portion of them. This sample has around 130,000 clones, with around 8.8% found just once. Study findings and constraints: There was a possibility that cDNA sequencing over-represented cells with high TCR expression. TCRB CDR3s were moderately but significantly shorter in Type 1 diabetes patients in all four CD4+ subsets.

Source material: central memory CD4+ T cells from blood. The gene calls are TRBV19 and TRBJ1-4; no firm D call. The receptor was isolated from a man under 40 with type 1 diabetes. The DNA of the CDR3 is TGTGCCAGTAGTGAGACACGTGGTAATGAAAAACTGTTTTTT. Protein sequence: CASSETRGNEKLFF.